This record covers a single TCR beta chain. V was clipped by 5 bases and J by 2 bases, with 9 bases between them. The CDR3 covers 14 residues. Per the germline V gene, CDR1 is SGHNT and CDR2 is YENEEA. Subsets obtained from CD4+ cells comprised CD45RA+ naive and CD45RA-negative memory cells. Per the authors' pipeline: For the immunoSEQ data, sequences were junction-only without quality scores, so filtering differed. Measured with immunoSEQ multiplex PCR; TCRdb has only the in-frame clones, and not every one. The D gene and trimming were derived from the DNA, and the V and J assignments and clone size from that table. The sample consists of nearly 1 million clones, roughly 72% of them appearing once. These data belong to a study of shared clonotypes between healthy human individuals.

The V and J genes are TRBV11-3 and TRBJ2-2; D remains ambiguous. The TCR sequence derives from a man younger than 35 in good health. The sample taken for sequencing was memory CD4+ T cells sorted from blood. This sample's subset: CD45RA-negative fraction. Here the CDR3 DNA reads TGTGCCAGCAGCAGCGACACCAACACCGGGGAGCTGTTTTTT. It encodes CASSSDTNTGELFF.